This paragraph reports one T cell receptor beta chain. The antigen is unknown. The data stem from a study of blood T cells in healthy people across ages. Study-wide findings and caveats: The fall in TCR beta diversity per million T cells was roughly linear with age.

Next came a second PCR, run for roughly 6 to 11 cycles, which used a sample-barcoded 5' primer along with a J-beta primer mix. Each cDNA molecule was tagged by a template-switch adaptor with 12 random nucleotides. MiXCR, run by TCRdb on the 5' RACE reads, gives a single entry per CDR3 protein. This table has around 700,000 distinct CDR3 sequences, just under 25% appearing once. These data were also reused for a study on T cells of mothers and their children.

The source of this sequence is a boy aged 5-17 years in good health. What was sequenced was blood.

CDR3 DNA sequence: TGCAGCGTTGACAGGACAGGGAACTATGGCTACACCTTC. Translation: CSVDRTGNYGYTF. The V gene is TRBV29-1, the J gene TRBJ1-2; TRBD1 matches at 8 bases. The germline V gene encodes CDR1 SQVTM and CDR2 ANQGSEA. The CDR3 covers 13 residues. V shed 3 bases, J shed 2 bases, and the junction held 2 bases outside the gene matches.